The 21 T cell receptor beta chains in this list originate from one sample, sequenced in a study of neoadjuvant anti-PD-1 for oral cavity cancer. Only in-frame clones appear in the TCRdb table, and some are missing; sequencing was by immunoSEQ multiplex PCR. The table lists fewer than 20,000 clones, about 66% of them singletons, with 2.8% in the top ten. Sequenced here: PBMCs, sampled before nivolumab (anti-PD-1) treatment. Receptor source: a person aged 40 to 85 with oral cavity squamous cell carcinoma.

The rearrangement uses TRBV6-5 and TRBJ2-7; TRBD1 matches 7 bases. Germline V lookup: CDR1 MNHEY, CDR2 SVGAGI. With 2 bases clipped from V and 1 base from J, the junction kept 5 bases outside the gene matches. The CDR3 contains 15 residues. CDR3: CASSYARQGSYEQYF. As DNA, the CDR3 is TGTGCCAGCAGTTACGCCAGACAGGGATCCTACGAGCAGTACTTC.

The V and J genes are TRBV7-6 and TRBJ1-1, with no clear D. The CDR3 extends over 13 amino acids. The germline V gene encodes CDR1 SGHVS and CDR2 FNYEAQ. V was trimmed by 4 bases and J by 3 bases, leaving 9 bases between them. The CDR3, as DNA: TGTGCCAGCAGCTCCCTCACGGACACTGAAGCTTTCTTT. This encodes CASSSLTDTEAFF.

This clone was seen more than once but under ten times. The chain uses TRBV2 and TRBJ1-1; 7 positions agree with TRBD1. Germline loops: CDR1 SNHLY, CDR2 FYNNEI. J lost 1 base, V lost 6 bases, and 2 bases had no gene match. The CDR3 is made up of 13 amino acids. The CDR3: CASRGQANTEAFF. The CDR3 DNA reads TGTGCCAGCAGAGGACAGGCGAACACTGAAGCTTTCTTT.

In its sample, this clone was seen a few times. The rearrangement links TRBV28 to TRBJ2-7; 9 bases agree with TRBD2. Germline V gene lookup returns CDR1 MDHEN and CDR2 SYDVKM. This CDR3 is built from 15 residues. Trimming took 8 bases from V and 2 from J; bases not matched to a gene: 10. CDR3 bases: TGTGCCAGCGGCCCAGGACTAGCGCAAACCTACGAGCAGTACTTC. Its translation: CASGPGLAQTYEQYF. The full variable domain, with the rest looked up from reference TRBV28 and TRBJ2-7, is DVKVTQSSRYLVKRTGEKVFLECVQDMDHENMFWYRQDPGLGLRLIYFSYDVKMKEKGDIPEGYSVSREKKERFSLILESASTNQTSMYLCASGPGLAQTYEQYFGPGTRLTVT.

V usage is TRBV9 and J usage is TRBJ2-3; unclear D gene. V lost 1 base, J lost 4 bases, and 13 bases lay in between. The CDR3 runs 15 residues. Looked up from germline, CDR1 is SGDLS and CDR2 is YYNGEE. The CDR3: CASSVSGLNPDTQYF. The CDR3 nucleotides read TGTGCCAGCAGCGTATCGGGCCTTAATCCAGATACGCAGTATTTT.

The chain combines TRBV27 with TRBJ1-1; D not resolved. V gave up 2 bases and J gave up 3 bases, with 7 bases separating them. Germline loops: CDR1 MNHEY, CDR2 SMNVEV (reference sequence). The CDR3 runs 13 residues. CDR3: CASSLTGYTEAFF. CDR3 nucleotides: TGTGCCAGCAGTTTAACGGGCTACACTGAAGCTTTCTTT.

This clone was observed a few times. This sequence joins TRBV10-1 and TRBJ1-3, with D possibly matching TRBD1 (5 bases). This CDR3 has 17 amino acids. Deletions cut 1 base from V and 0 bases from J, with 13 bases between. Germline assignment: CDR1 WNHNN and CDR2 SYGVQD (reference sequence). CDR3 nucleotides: TGCGCCAGCAGTGAGTGCGTGGGGGTGATCTCTGGAAACACCATATATTTT. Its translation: CASSECVGVISGNTIYF.

The CDR3 loop reads CACTPERTPNTGELFF. CDR3 sequence (DNA): TGTGCCTGCACACCGGAGAGGACTCCGAACACCGGGGAGCTGTTTTTT. The J gene is TRBJ2-2, the V gene TRBV30; maybe TRBD2 (5 bases). This CDR3 has 16 amino acids. The ends were cut back, 6 bases at V and 0 bases at J, with 17 bases in the middle. The germline CDR1 and CDR2 sequences are GTSNPN and SVGIG (reference sequence).

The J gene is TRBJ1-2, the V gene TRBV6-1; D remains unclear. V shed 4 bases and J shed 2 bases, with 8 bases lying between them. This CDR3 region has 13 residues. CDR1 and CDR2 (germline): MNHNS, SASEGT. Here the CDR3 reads CASSVSGNYGYTF. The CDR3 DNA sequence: TGTGCCAGCAGTGTATCCGGGAACTATGGCTACACCTTC.

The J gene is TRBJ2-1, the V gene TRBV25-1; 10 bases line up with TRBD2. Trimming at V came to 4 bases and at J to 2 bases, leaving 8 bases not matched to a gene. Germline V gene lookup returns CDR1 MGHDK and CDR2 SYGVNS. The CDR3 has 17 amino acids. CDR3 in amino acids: CASSGLAGAYTYNEQFF. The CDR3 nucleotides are TGTGCCAGCAGTGGGCTAGCGGGAGCCTATACCTACAATGAGCAGTTCTTC.

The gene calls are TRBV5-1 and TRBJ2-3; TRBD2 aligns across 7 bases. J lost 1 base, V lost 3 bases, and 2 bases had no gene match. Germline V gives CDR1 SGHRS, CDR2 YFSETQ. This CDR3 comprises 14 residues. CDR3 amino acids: CASSSSGGTDTQYF. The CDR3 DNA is TGCGCCAGCAGCTCTAGCGGTGGCACAGATACGCAGTATTTT.

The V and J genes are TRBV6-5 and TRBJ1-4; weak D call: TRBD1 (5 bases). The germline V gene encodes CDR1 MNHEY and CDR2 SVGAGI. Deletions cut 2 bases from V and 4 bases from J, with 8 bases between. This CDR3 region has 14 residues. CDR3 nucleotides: TGTGCCAGCAGTTACCAGGGAGATAATGAAAAACTGTTTTTT. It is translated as CASSYQGDNEKLFF.

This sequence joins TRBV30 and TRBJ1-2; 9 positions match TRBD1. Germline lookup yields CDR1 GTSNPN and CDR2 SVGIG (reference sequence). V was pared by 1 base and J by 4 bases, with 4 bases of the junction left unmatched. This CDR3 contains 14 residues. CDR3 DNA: TGTGCCTGGAGTGGGACAGGGGCGGGCTATGGCTACACCTTC. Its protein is CAWSGTGAGYGYTF.

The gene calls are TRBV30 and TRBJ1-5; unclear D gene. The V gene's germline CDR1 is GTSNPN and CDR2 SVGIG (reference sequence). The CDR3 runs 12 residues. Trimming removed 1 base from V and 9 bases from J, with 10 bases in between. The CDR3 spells CAWSGPGGPQHF. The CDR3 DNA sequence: TGTGCCTGGAGTGGACCTGGCGGGCCCCAGCATTTT.

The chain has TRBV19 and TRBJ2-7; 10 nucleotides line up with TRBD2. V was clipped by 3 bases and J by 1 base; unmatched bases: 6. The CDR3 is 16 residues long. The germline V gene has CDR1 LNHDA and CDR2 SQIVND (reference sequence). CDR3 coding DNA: TGTGCCAGTAGTATGGCTAGCGGGGGCAAGTCCTACGAGCAGTACTTC. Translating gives CASSMASGGKSYEQYF. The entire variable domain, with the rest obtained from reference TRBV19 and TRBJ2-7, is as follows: DGGITQSPKYLFRKEGQNVTLSCEQNLNHDAMYWYRQDPGQGLRLIYYSQIVNDFQKGDIAEGYSVSREKKESFPLTVTSAQKNPTAFYLCASSMASGGKSYEQYFGPGTRLTVT.

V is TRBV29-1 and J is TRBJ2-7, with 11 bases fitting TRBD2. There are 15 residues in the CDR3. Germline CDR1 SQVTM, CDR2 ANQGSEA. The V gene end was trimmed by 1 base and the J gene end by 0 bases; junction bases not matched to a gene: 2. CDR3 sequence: CSVEGLAGSSYEQYF. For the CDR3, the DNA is TGCAGCGTTGAAGGACTAGCGGGGAGCTCCTACGAGCAGTACTTC.

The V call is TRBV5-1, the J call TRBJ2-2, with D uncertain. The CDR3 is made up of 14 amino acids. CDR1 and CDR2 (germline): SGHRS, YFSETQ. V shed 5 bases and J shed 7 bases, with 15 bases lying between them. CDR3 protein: CASRSGLEGGELFF. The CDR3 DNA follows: TGCGCCAGCAGGTCGGGTCTAGAAGGCGGGGAGCTGTTTTTT.

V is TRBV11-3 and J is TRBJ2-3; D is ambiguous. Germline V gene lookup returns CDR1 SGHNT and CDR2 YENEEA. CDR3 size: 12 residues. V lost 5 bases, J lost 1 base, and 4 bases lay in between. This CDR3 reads CASSLRTDTQYF. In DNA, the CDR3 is TGTGCCAGCAGCCTACGCACAGATACGCAGTATTTT.

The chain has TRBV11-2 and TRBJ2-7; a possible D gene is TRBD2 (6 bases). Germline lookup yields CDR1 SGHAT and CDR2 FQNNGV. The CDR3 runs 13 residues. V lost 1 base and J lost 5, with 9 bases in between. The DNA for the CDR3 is TGTGCCAGCAGCTTAGGACTAGACGACGAGCAGTACTTC. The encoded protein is CASSLGLDDEQYF.

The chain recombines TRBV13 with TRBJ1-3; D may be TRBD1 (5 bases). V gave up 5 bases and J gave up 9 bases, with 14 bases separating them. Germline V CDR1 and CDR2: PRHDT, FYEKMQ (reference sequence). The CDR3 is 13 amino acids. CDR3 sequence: CASSPRGGSTIYF. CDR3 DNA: TGTGCCAGCAGCCCCCGTGGGGGGAGCACCATATATTTT.

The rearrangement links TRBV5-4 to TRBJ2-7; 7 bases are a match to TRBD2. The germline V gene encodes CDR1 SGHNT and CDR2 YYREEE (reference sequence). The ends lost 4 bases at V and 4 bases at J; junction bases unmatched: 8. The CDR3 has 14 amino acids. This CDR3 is CASSPLGGIYEQYF. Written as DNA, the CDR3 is TGTGCCAGCAGCCCCCTCGGGGGGATTTACGAGCAGTACTTC.